The TCR beta chain under discussion was sequenced for a study of radiotherapy plus CTLA-4 blockade in lung cancer. Overall study context: In 18% of patients, objective responses were seen; approximately 30% had disease control. Study conclusions and caveats: Blood TCR clones of tumor origin expanded after radiotherapy plus ipilimumab. Reports identified early blood T cell clone dynamics, with interferon-beta, as the best response predictor.

This clone came up a few times. No antigen is known for it. Germline CDR1 is LNHDA and CDR2 is SQIVND (reference sequence). The CDR3 consists of 14 residues. V dropped 7 bases and J dropped 4; count of bases not matched to a gene: 5. TCRdb keeps only in-frame clones here, not all; method: immunoSEQ multiplex PCR. The sample holds about 88,000 clones, about three quarters seen once. The origin of this receptor is a human donor with non-small cell lung cancer that progressed on radiotherapy plus ipilimumab. The rearrangement joins TRBV19 to TRBJ1-2; 11 bases agree with TRBD1. The source material was peripheral blood, sampled from a patient treated with radiotherapy plus ipilimumab. As DNA, the CDR3 is TGTGCCAGTATCGGGACAGGGGGATCCTATGGCTACACCTTC. This translates into CASIGTGGSYGYTF.